This T cell receptor (beta chain) stems from a study of blood T cell repertoires in COVID-19. Turning to the study itself: The cDNA or gDNA used as material had been derived from T cells, B-cell-depleted T cells, or PBMCs.

The repertoire was sequenced with immunoSEQ multiplex PCR; TCRdb's copy has only in-frame clones and lacks some. The sample holds approximately 320,000 clones, nearly 90% seen once. This CDR3 has 15 residues. Germline V CDR1 and CDR2: LGHDT, YNNKEL (reference sequence). The trim removed 3 bases at V and 4 bases at J, leaving 3 bases unmatched. The chain recombines TRBV3-1 (or the pseudogene TRBV3-2) with TRBJ2-1, with 10 nucleotides matching TRBD2. Sequencing input: peripheral blood. The clonotype comes from a young woman with COVID-19, enrolled during active disease. The DNA of the CDR3 is TGTGCCAGCAGCCACGGACTAGCGGAGTACAATGAGCAGTTCTTC. Translated: CASSHGLAEYNEQFF.